Below, one T cell receptor (beta chain) is given with its context. The antigen remains unidentified. Tregs were sorted as CD4+CD25+CD127-/low cells. Full-length variable regions came from constant-region reverse primers plus semi-nested Nested Universal Primer A PCR. TCRdb processed the 5' RACE reads anew with MiXCR; each CDR3 protein has one entry. The sample holds tens of thousands of distinct CDR3 sequences, around 20% seen once. Notes on the study in general: The TCR gene usage of tumor memory CD4+ T cells clustered together with blood and lymph node memory CD4+ cells and with lymph node naive CD4+ cells. Tumor Treg TCRs overlapped most with tumor naive CD4+ cells.

Germline assignment: CDR1 MNHEY and CDR2 SVGAGI. The CDR3 length is 13 residues. V gave up 10 bases and J gave up 4 bases, with 14 bases separating them. The sequence was collected from a female donor with breast cancer. Input material: Tregs sorted from blood. The V gene is TRBV6-5, the J gene TRBJ2-1, with D tentatively TRBD2 (6 bases). CDR3 DNA: TGTGCCACCCGGGGGAGATCTTACAATGAGCAGTTCTTC. This codes for CATRGRSYNEQFF.